This TCR beta chain was identified in a study of T-cell reconstitution after alpha-beta-depleted transplantation in children (TCRdb year 2016). About the study as a whole: The study quantitatively tracked T-cell immune reconstitution after TCRalphabeta/CD19-depleted allogeneic hematopoietic cell transplantation in children using TCR repertoire profiling.

The treatment or condition label, read with the paper, signifies: allogeneic hematopoietic cell transplantation with graft depleted of TCRalphabeta T cells and CD19 B cells. The transplant recipients were children given TCRalphabeta/CD19-depleted allogeneic hematopoietic cell grafts. Trimming removed 1 base from V and 8 bases from J, leaving 9 bases between the germline ends. The CDR3 measures 13 amino acids from cysteine to phenylalanine. Only the CDR3 region is kept as DNA, spanning 39 bases read in frame from base 1. The germline V gene (reference sequence) provides CDR1 SEHNR and CDR2 FQNEAQ. Of note for this clonotype: This receptor's antigen is unknown. No clone much larger than this one lies a single base away; base qualities are absent.

The paper as a whole reports these results and caveats: In some patients, high TCRbeta diversity at day 60 was attributed to recipient T cells and intrathymic progenitors that had survived conditioning. About two months after transplant, the apparently early recovery of alphabetaT-cell counts reportedly depended on just several hundred clones that had expanded rapidly and came from non-depleted graft cells. The frequencies of hyperexpanded clones fell over the following months, and after one year, T-cell counts and TCRbeta diversity were mostly attributed to newly produced T cells.

Receptors were amplified or captured by PCR. Reads for this sample came from an Illumina HiSeq 2500. TCR libraries were prepared with molecular barcoding, using unique molecular identifiers to normalize TCRbeta repertoire quantification. TCRdb's own reprocessing of the public reads used fastp at Q25 and MiXCR and kept productive beta chains. Under each unique CDR3 protein, matching rows form one entry showing the most common genes and DNA. In this sample the table shows under 850,000 distinct CDR3 sequences, 13% of which occur a single time. The top ten constitute 0.75% to 0.85% of the sample. The specimen comprised PBMCs, sampled before TCRalphabeta/CD19-depleted stem cell transplant. The V and J segments used are TRBV7-9 and TRBJ2-1; the D gene is not confidently resolved. The receptor was derived from a girl aged 2-10 years with congenital amegakaryocytic thrombocytopenia, due to receive a stem cell transplant. The CDR3 loop reads CASSLGRQDEQFF. The DNA sequence is as follows: TGTGCCAGCAGCTTAGGCCGGCAGGATGAGCAGTTCTTC.